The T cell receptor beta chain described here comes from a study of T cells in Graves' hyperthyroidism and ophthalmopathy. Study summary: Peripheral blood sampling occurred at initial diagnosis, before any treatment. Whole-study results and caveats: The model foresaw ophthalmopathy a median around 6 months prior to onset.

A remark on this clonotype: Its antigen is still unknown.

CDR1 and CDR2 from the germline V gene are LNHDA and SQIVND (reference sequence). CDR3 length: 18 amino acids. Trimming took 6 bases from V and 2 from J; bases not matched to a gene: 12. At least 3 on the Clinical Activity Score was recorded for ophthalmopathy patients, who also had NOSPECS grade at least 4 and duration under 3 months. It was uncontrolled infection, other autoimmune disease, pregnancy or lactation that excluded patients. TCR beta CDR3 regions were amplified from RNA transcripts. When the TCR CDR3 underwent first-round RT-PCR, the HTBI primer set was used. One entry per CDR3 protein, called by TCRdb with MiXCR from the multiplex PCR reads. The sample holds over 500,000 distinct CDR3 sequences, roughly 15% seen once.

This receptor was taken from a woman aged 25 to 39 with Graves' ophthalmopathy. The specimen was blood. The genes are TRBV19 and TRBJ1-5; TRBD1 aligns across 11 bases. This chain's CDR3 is CASRPGTGGKYGNQPQHF. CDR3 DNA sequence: TGTGCCAGTAGACCCGGGACAGGGGGAAAATATGGCAATCAGCCCCAGCATTTT.